This is a list of T cell receptor beta chains from one sample in a study of shared T cell receptors in the human thymus. Using immunoSEQ multiplex PCR, the repertoire was profiled, and TCRdb retains in-frame clones only, with some absent. The sample contains approximately 760,000 clones, approximately 85% of which appear only once. The sample was also reused in another study, on human thymus T cells.

The sample taken for sequencing was thymocytes. The receptors here all came from a girl in the first two years of life with a congenital heart defect. Both conserved end residues are part of each CDR3. Fields, in order: D gene, clone size, J gene, V gene, CDR3 DNA, CDR3 protein. The D gene is left open where the match is weak. Some rows mark clone size as missing; the rest say once, few, many or name a class of expanded clone.

d_gene: .; abundance: .; j_gene: TRBJ1-2; v_gene: TRBV28; CDR3nt: TGTGCCAGCAGTCCTCCTGCGGGGTACAATGGCTACACCTTC; CDR3aa: CASSPPAGYNGYTF
d_gene: TRBD1; abundance: .; j_gene: TRBJ1-1; v_gene: TRBV6-5; CDR3nt: TGTGCCAGCAGTTTCCTAGACAGGGTCGACACTGAAGCTTTCTTT; CDR3aa: CASSFLDRVDTEAFF
d_gene: TRBD1; abundance: .; j_gene: TRBJ2-7; v_gene: TRBV6-5; CDR3nt: TGTGCCAGCAGGGGAACAGGGGCCCCCTACGAGCAGTACTTC; CDR3aa: CASRGTGAPYEQYF
d_gene: TRBD1; abundance: once; j_gene: TRBJ1-2; v_gene: TRBV12-5; CDR3nt: TGTGCTAGTGGTCCCTGGGACAGGGGGCTGTATTATGGCTACACCTTC; CDR3aa: CASGPWDRGLYYGYTF
d_gene: .; abundance: .; j_gene: TRBJ1-1; v_gene: TRBV5-8; CDR3nt: TGTGCCAGCAGTCTTGGGGCCACCGTGAACACTGAAGCTTTCTTT; CDR3aa: CASSLGATVNTEAFF
d_gene: TRBD2; abundance: .; j_gene: TRBJ2-3; v_gene: TRBV7-2; CDR3nt: TGTGCCAGCAGTTCTTTTTACACCTACGGGACTAGCGGCACAGATACGCAGTATTTT; CDR3aa: CASSSFYTYGTSGTDTQYF
d_gene: .; abundance: .; j_gene: TRBJ2-7; v_gene: TRBV4-1; CDR3nt: TGCGCCAGCAGCCAGCTCAAGGAGGGGCCTTCCTACGAGCAGTACTTC; CDR3aa: CASSQLKEGPSYEQYF
d_gene: .; abundance: .; j_gene: TRBJ1-6; v_gene: TRBV5-1; CDR3nt: TGCGCCAGCCGAAGTCGCGGAGGCGCCCTCCACTTT; CDR3aa: CASRSRGGALHF
d_gene: TRBD1; abundance: .; j_gene: TRBJ1-1; v_gene: TRBV7-7; CDR3nt: TGTGCCAGCAGCTTATTCGACAGGGGCCGCGGAAACACTGAAGCTTTCTTT; CDR3aa: CASSLFDRGRGNTEAFF
d_gene: TRBD2; abundance: few; j_gene: TRBJ2-5; v_gene: TRBV10-3; CDR3nt: TGTGCCATCAGTGAGCCAGGGACTAGCGGGGGACCTAACCAAGAGACCCAGTACTTC; CDR3aa: CAISEPGTSGGPNQETQYF
d_gene: TRBD1; abundance: .; j_gene: TRBJ1-1; v_gene: TRBV4-2; CDR3nt: TGTGCCAGCAGCCAAGATTACAGGGGGCCTCGGAACACTGAAGCTTTCTTT; CDR3aa: CASSQDYRGPRNTEAFF
d_gene: TRBD1; abundance: .; j_gene: TRBJ1-1; v_gene: TRBV7-9; CDR3nt: TGTGCCAGTAAAAGTACAGGGGAGGAGGGTGAAGCTTTCTTT; CDR3aa: CASKSTGEEGEAFF
d_gene: TRBD1; abundance: .; j_gene: TRBJ1-5; v_gene: TRBV6-6; CDR3nt: TGTGCCAGCAACCTGGACAGGGGGCCTCAGCCCCAGCATTTT; CDR3aa: CASNLDRGPQPQHF
d_gene: .; abundance: .; j_gene: TRBJ1-2; v_gene: TRBV5-6; CDR3nt: TGTGCCAGCAGCCACATGGACTATGGCTACACCTTC; CDR3aa: CASSHMDYGYTF
d_gene: TRBD1; abundance: .; j_gene: TRBJ1-1; v_gene: TRBV18; CDR3nt: TGTGCCAGCTCACAACAGGGGCATTACACTGAAGCTTTCTTT; CDR3aa: CASSQQGHYTEAFF
d_gene: .; abundance: .; j_gene: TRBJ1-1; v_gene: TRBV5-1; CDR3nt: TGCGCCAGCAGGGCACACATGAACGAAGTGAACACTGAAGCTTTCTTT; CDR3aa: CASRAHMNEVNTEAFF
d_gene: .; abundance: .; j_gene: TRBJ1-1; v_gene: TRBV5-1; CDR3nt: TGCGCCAGCAGCTCCCCCCTTGGGAGGGGAATGAACACTGAAGCTTTCTTT; CDR3aa: CASSSPLGRGMNTEAFF
d_gene: .; abundance: .; j_gene: TRBJ1-1; v_gene: TRBV5-4; CDR3nt: TGTGCCGTCGCCCGGGAGGATCCCCGGGTGAACACTGAAGCTTTCTTT; CDR3aa: CAVAREDPRVNTEAFF
d_gene: .; abundance: .; j_gene: TRBJ1-2; v_gene: TRBV27; CDR3nt: TGTGCCAGCAGTTCAACCCACGGGCCGGAGGATCCTGATGGCTACACCTTC; CDR3aa: CASSSTHGPEDPDGYTF
d_gene: .; abundance: .; j_gene: TRBJ1-1; v_gene: TRBV27; CDR3nt: TGTGCCAGCAGTCCGGTGGGGGCGAGCACTGAAGCTTTCTTT; CDR3aa: CASSPVGASTEAFF
d_gene: TRBD2; abundance: .; j_gene: TRBJ2-1; v_gene: TRBV13; CDR3nt: TGTGCCAGCAGCTTAATGCGGGGGGATAACAATGAGCAGTTCTTC; CDR3aa: CASSLMRGDNNEQFF
d_gene: .; abundance: .; j_gene: TRBJ1-2; v_gene: TRBV18; CDR3nt: TGTGCCAGCTCACCACCCGTGTGGGGCTTAAACTATGGCTACACCTTC; CDR3aa: CASSPPVWGLNYGYTF
d_gene: TRBD1; abundance: .; j_gene: TRBJ2-2; v_gene: TRBV6-1; CDR3nt: TGTGCCAGCAGCAGGACAGGGGGCACCGGGGAGCTGTTTTTT; CDR3aa: CASSRTGGTGELFF
d_gene: .; abundance: few; j_gene: TRBJ1-6; v_gene: TRBV6-5; CDR3nt: TGTGCCAGCAGTTACTCGGGACACAATAATTCACCCCTCCACTTT; CDR3aa: CASSYSGHNNSPLHF